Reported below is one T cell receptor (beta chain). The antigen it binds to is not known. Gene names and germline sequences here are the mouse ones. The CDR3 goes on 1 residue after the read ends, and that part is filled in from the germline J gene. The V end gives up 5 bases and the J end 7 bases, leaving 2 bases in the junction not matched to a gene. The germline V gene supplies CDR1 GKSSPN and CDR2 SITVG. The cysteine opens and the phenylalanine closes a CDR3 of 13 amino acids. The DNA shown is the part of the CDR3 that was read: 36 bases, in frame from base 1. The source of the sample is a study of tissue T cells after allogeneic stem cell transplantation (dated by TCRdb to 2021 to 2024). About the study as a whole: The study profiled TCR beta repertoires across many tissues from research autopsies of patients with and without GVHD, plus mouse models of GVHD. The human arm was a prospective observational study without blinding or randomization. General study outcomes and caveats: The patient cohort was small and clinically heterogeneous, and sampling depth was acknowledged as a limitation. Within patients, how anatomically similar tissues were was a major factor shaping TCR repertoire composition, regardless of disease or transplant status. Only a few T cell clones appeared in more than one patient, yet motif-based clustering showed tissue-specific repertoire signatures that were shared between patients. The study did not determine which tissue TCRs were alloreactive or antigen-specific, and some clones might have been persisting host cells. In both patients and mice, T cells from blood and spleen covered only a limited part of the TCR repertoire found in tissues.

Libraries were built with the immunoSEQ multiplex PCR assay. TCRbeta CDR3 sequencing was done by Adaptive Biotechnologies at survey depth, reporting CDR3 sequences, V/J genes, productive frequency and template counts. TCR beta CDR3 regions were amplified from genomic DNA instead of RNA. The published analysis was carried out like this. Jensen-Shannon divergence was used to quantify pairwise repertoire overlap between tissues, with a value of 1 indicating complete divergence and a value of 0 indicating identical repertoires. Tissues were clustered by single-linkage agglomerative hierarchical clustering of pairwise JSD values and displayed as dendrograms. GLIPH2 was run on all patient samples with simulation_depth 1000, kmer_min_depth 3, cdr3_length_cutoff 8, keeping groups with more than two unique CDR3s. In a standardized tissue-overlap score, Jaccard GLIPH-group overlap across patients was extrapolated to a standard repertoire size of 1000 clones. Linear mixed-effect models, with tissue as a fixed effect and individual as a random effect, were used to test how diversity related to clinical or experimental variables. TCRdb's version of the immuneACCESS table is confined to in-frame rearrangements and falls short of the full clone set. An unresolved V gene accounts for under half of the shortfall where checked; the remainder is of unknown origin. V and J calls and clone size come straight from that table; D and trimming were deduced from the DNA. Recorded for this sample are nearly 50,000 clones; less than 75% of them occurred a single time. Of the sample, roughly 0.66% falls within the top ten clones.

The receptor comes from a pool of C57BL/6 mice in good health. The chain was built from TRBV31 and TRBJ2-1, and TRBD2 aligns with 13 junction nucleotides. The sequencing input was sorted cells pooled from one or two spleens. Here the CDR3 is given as CAWGTGGVAEQFF. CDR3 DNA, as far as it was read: TGTGCCTGGGGGACTGGGGGGGTCGCTGAGCAGTTC.